Below, one T cell receptor (beta chain) is given with its context. This entry comes from a study of blood T cell repertoires in COVID-19. Across the whole study: The origin of the acute and convalescent COVID-19 samples was the United States, Italy and Spain. PBMCs, B-cell-depleted T cells, or T cells provided the cDNA or gDNA that made up the material.

How the authors handled the data: Reference gene primer amplification gave nucleated cell count estimates. The method was immunoSEQ multiplex PCR; TCRdb's version includes in-frame clones alone and lacks a portion of them. V and J calls plus clone size are reproduced from that table; the DNA served to infer D and trimming. The sample yields about 170,000 clones, roughly 84% seen once. This CDR3 comprises 13 residues. Per germline, CDR1 LNHDA and CDR2 SQIVND (reference sequence). Trimming left V 7 bases short and J 5 bases short, with 11 bases between. V gene TRBV19 combines with J gene TRBJ2-2, with a weak D call TRBD2 (6 bases). This clonotype was obtained from a man in his 60s who had recovered from COVID-19. The sequencing sample was made of peripheral blood. The CDR3 DNA sequence: TGTGCCAGTAACGGGGGTCTAACCGGGGAGCTGTTTTTT. Encoded protein: CASNGGLTGELFF.